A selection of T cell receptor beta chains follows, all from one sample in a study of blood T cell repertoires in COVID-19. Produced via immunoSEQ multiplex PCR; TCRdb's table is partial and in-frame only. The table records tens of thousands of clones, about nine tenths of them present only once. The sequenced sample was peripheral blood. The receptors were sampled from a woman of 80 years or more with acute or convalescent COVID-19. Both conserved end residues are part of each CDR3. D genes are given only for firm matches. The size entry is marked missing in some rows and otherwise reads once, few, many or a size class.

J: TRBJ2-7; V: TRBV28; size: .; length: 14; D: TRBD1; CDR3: CASRRTGGSYEQYF; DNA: TGTGCCAGCAGGAGGACAGGGGGCTCCTACGAGCAGTACTTC
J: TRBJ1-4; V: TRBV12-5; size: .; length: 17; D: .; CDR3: CASGYVTGARTNEKLFF; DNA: TGTGCTAGTGGTTACGTGACTGGGGCGCGTACTAATGAAAAACTGTTTTTT
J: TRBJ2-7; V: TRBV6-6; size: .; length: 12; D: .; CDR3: CASSFRGYEQYF; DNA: TGTGCCAGCAGCTTCAGGGGCTACGAGCAGTACTTC
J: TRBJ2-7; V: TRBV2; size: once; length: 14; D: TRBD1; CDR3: CASSSQGADYEQYF; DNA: TGTGCCAGCAGCAGCCAGGGGGCAGACTACGAGCAGTACTTC
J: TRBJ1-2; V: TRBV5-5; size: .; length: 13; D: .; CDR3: CASSEALNYGYTF; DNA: TGTGCCAGCAGCGAGGCTCTTAACTATGGCTACACCTTC
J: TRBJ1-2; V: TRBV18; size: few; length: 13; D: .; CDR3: CASSPDSGNGYTF; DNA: TGTGCCAGCTCACCGGACTCCGGGAATGGCTACACCTTC
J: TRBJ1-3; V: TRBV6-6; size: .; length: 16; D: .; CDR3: CASSYSVVGAGHTIYF; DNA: TGTGCCAGCAGTTACTCGGTCGTAGGGGCTGGGCACACCATATATTTT
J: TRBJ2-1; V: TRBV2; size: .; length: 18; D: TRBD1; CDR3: CASSEGKPGGSVYNEQFF; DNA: TGTGCCAGCAGTGAAGGAAAACCAGGGGGCTCGGTCTACAATGAGCAGTTCTTC
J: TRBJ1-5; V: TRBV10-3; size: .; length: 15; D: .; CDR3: CAISDGGASNQPQHF; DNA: TGTGCCATCAGTGATGGGGGGGCAAGCAATCAGCCCCAGCATTTT
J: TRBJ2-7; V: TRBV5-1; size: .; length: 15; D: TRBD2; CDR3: CASSPGGTGPYEQYF; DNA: TGCGCCAGCAGCCCGGGAGGGACTGGACCCTACGAGCAGTACTTC
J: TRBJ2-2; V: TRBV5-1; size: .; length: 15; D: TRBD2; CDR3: CASRISGGYTGELFF; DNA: TGCGCCAGCAGAATATCGGGGGGATACACCGGGGAGCTGTTTTTT
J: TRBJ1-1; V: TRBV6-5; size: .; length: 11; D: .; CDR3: CASSYQGLAFF; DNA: TGTGCCAGCAGTTACCAGGGGCTAGCTTTCTTT
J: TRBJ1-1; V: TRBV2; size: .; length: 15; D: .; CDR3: CASSARMGRNTEAFF; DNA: TGTGCCAGCAGTGCCAGGATGGGGAGAAACACTGAAGCTTTCTTT
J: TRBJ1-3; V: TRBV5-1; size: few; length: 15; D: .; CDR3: CASNSDGLSGNTIYF; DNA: TGCGCCAGCAACTCGGACGGACTCTCTGGAAACACCATATATTTT
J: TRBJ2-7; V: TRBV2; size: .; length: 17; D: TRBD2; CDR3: CASSDSSVAGGSYEQYF; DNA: TGTGCCAGCAGTGATTCGTCTGTAGCGGGGGGTTCCTACGAGCAGTACTTC
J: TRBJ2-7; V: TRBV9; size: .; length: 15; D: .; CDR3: CASSLGGEPTYEQYF; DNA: TGTGCCAGCAGCCTAGGGGGGGAGCCCACCTACGAGCAGTACTTC
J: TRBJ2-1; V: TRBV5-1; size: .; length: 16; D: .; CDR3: CASSLGSSSSYNEQFF; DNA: TGCGCCAGCAGCTTGGGGTCTAGTTCATCCTACAATGAGCAGTTCTTC
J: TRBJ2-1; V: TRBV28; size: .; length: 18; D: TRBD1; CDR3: CASSLLNGGFRGPNEQFF; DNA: TGTGCCAGCAGTTTACTTAATGGGGGTTTCAGGGGGCCCAATGAGCAGTTCTTC
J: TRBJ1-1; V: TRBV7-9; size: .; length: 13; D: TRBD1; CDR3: CASSPRTGSEAFF; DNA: TGTGCCAGCAGCCCGAGGACAGGGAGCGAAGCTTTCTTT
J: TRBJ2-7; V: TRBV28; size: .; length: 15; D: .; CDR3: CASSGGIRLSYEQYF; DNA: TGTGCCAGCAGTGGGGGCATCAGATTATCCTACGAGCAGTACTTC